This T cell receptor (beta chain) was found in a study of Ad26.COV2.S vaccination and SARS-CoV-2 variants (dated by TCRdb to the early 2020s). The study in broad terms: Vaccine-arm donors came from COV1001, a multicentre, randomized, double-blind, placebo-controlled phase I-IIa trial of Ad26.COV2.S in healthy adults. Ad26.COV2.S was administered intramuscularly at a dose of 5x10^10 or 1x10^11 viral particles, either as one shot or as two shots given 56 days apart. Sequencing of the TCRbeta repertoire served to evaluate the specificity and breadth of SARS-CoV-2-reactive T cell receptors following Ad26.COV2.S vaccination. A total of around 32 samples were included in the TCR-sequenced set, comprising some 20 Ad26.COV2.S vaccine recipients, 5 placebo recipients and 8 SARS-CoV-2 convalescent individuals. Participants in the trial were split at random into five groups of five each, receiving low-dose or high-dose Ad26.COV2.S once or twice, or else placebo on both occasions. Throughout the experiments and outcome assessment, investigators stayed blinded to trial group allocation.

V sheds 2 bases and J sheds 0 bases, leaving 7 bases between their ends. Per the germline V gene, SGHTA is the CDR1 and FQGNSA is the CDR2. The CDR3 goes from the cysteine to the phenylalanine over 14 residues. The entry retains the CDR3 DNA only, 42 bases that are in frame from base 1. The immunoSEQ Assay was the method used to sequence TCRbeta CDR3 regions. After extraction, genomic DNA underwent amplification by bias-controlled multiplex PCR, followed by high-throughput sequencing. In the paper's pipeline: To quantify the absolute abundance of each unique TCRbeta CDR3 region, sequences were collapsed and filtered. T cell fraction was estimated by normalizing TCRbeta template counts to usable DNA, which was measured by amplifying reference genes present in all nucleated cells. Repertoire TCRs were annotated as SARS-CoV-2-specific when V gene, CDR3 amino acid sequence and J gene were exactly matched to a known reactive TCR set. The reference SARS-CoV-2 TCR set was derived from MIRA and filtered for enrichment in COVID-19-positive ImmuneCODE repertoires, a step that removed public or cross-reactive TCRs. Based on the MIRA antigens, annotated TCRs were further analysed at the level of specific ORF or position within ORF. Breadth was defined as the number of annotated unique rearrangements divided by the total number of unique productive rearrangements, and depth was defined as the summed frequency of the annotated unique rearrangements. Group comparisons of TCR breadth used two-sided Wilcoxon rank-sum tests. Not all clones reach the TCRdb copy of this immuneACCESS table, which keeps in-frame sequences only. Checked studies attribute under half of the gap to unresolved V genes and leave the rest unexplained. V, J and clone size are taken as reported in that table, and D and trimming were inferred from the DNA itself. This sample holds 300,000 to 400,000 clones; approximately 80% were observed only once. The ten largest account for 2.1% of the sample.

On this clone: This receptor's antigen is unknown. The sample holds no much larger clone one base away, and base qualities are not on file.

Points the paper makes about the study in general: Compared with placebo recipients, Ad26.COV2.S recipients showed higher spike-specific TCR breadth (P = 0.0014). After vaccination, substantial breadth of spike-specific CD8+ and CD4+ T cell responses was reported. The authors noted that the TCR breadth and depth analyses may have underestimated total T cell responses. The study was not powered to compare responses between vaccine doses or regimens. Non-spike TCR breadth was comparable between vaccine and placebo recipients, consistent with the vaccine containing only spike.

Interpreted using the paper, the treatment or condition label stands for: some 19 received Ad26.COV2.S at low or high dose, single or two shots; about 5 received placebo; per-sample allocation not given. Repertoires of vaccine and placebo recipients were sequenced from samples collected on day 63 after the first injection. Between 29 July and 7 August 2020, Cohort 1b enrolled fewer than 30 adults aged 18-55 years at one site in Boston, USA. Ad26.COV2.S consisted of a replication-incompetent adenovirus type 26 vector by which a prefusion-stabilized SARS-CoV-2 spike protein from the original Wuhan strain was expressed.

Specimen: peripheral blood, collected in a trial of Ad26.COV2.S vaccine versus placebo. The sequence derives from a person between 18 and 60 years old who received the Ad26.COV2.S COVID-19 vaccine or a placebo. The sequence links TRBV7-2 to TRBJ1-1, with the identity of the D gene unclear. The CDR3 region reads CASSLSPVNTEAFF. The nucleotide sequence is given as TGTGCCAGCAGCTTATCTCCGGTGAACACTGAAGCTTTCTTT.